The rows below give T cell receptor beta chains drawn from one sample of a study of lymphopenia after photon versus proton radiotherapy. Here immunoSEQ multiplex PCR was the method, and the copy in TCRdb shows in-frame clones only, minus some. Counted here are some 25,000 clones, approximately 85% occurring once; the ten biggest clones make up 5.2%. Specimen: peripheral blood, collected from a patient treated with photon-based radiotherapy. All receptors derive from a man aged 25-40 years with gastric cancer. Both conserved end residues are part of each CDR3. The D gene is left open where the match is weak. Expanded clones are given a class, and other clones once, few, many or no size at all.

CDR3 DNA,CDR3 protein,J gene,V gene,CDR3 length,D gene,clone size
TGTGCCAGCAGTACCCCGGGTCCCTTAGAGACCCAGTACTTC,CASSTPGPLETQYF,TRBJ2-5,TRBV28,14,-,once
TGTGCCAGCAGCTTATTTCACGCGGAGTACGAGCAGTACTTC,CASSLFHAEYEQYF,TRBJ2-7,TRBV11-2,14,-,-
TGCGCCAGCAGCCAAGGGTGGGCGGGAGGGCCTTTGACCGGGGAGCTGTTTTTT,CASSQGWAGGPLTGELFF,TRBJ2-2,TRBV4-3,18,TRBD2,-
TGTGCCAGCAGCTTAACAGGGCAGGATGATTCACCCCTCCACTTT,CASSLTGQDDSPLHF,TRBJ1-6,TRBV7-9,15,-,few
TGTGCCAGTAGTATAAGCAGGGCTAATTCACCCCTCCACTTT,CASSISRANSPLHF,TRBJ1-6,TRBV19,14,-,-
TGTGCCAGCAGCGAAAGCCCAGGGAAATCCTACGAGCAGTACTTC,CASSESPGKSYEQYF,TRBJ2-7,TRBV27,15,-,large
TGTGCCAGTAGTACTAACTCTGGAAACACCATATATTTT,CASSTNSGNTIYF,TRBJ1-3,TRBV19,13,-,few
TGTGCCAGCAGTTTGTTCACAGGATTACAAGAGACCCAGTACTTC,CASSLFTGLQETQYF,TRBJ2-5,TRBV27,15,-,-
TGTGCCAGCAGTGGGACAGGGGTGATAACCCAGTACTTC,CASSGTGVITQYF,TRBJ2-5,TRBV25-1,13,TRBD1,-
TGTGCCAGCAGCGGGACGGCGGGGAACAATTCACCCCTCCACTTT,CASSGTAGNNSPLHF,TRBJ1-6,TRBV9,15,-,-
TGTGCCAGCAGCCCGCCCATGGGAGACACCGGGGAGCTGTTTTTT,CASSPPMGDTGELFF,TRBJ2-2,TRBV4-2,15,-,-
TGTGCCAGCATCCAAAGTCCGGGTTACGAGCAGTACTTC,CASIQSPGYEQYF,TRBJ2-7,TRBV11-2,13,-,-
TGTGCCAGCAGCTTGGTAGGAGCGGGCACCTACGAGCAGTACTTC,CASSLVGAGTYEQYF,TRBJ2-7,TRBV7-2,15,-,-
TGTGCCAGTAGTAGGAAACCGGGACAGCTTAACTCCTACGAGCAGTACTTC,CASSRKPGQLNSYEQYF,TRBJ2-7,TRBV19,17,TRBD1,-
TGCGCCAGCAGCATACAGGGGGCATACACTGAAGCTTTCTTT,CASSIQGAYTEAFF,TRBJ1-1,TRBV5-1,14,TRBD1,once
TGTGCCAGCAGCTTAGCTGTTCAGGCGGACTATGGCTACACCTTC,CASSLAVQADYGYTF,TRBJ1-2,TRBV7-9,15,-,-
TGTGCCAGCAGCTTGGCCTCGGGACACAGCACAGATACGCAGTATTTT,CASSLASGHSTDTQYF,TRBJ2-3,TRBV5-4,16,-,-
TGTGCCAGCAGGACGCCAGGGGCAGGTGGATACGAGCAGTACTTC,CASRTPGAGGYEQYF,TRBJ2-7,TRBV28,15,-,-
TGTGCCAGCGCCGAGTCGGGGGGCCAAGAGACCCAGTACTTC,CASAESGGQETQYF,TRBJ2-5,TRBV7-3,14,TRBD2,-
TGTGCCAGCAGCCGTACAGGGAACACTGAAGCTTTCTTT,CASSRTGNTEAFF,TRBJ1-1,TRBV14,13,-,-
TGTGCCAGCAGCCTGACAGGGTTGAGCCAAGATACGCAGTATTTT,CASSLTGLSQDTQYF,TRBJ2-3,TRBV7-3,15,TRBD1,-
TGTGCCAGCGGGCGGACAGGGGACACCGGGGAGCTGTTTTTT,CASGRTGDTGELFF,TRBJ2-2,TRBV6-1,14,TRBD1,-
TGCGCCAGCGGCGGCACTGAAGCTTTCTTT,CASGGTEAFF,TRBJ1-1,TRBV10-1,10,-,-
TGTGCCAGCAGCGCCTCGGCCTCCTCTGGGGCCAACGTCCTGACTTTC,CASSASASSGANVLTF,TRBJ2-6,TRBV9,16,-,-
TGTGCCAGCAGCGTAGGTCTAGCGGGGGGCCAAGAGACCCAGTACTTC,CASSVGLAGGQETQYF,TRBJ2-5,TRBV9,16,TRBD2,-
TGTGCCAGCAGTAGGGATTTTGGGACCGAGACCCAGTACTTC,CASSRDFGTETQYF,TRBJ2-5,TRBV6-4,14,-,-
TGCGCCAGCAGCCAAGACTGGACAGGGAACACTGAAGCTTTCTTT,CASSQDWTGNTEAFF,TRBJ1-1,TRBV4-3,15,TRBD1,-
TGTGCCAGCAGCTCTCTCGAGGGGTCGGGCTATGGCTACACCTTC,CASSSLEGSGYGYTF,TRBJ1-2,TRBV5-4,15,-,-
TGTGCCAGCAGTTACTCAGAAGGCAGACCTAACTATGGCTACACCTTC,CASSYSEGRPNYGYTF,TRBJ1-2,TRBV6-5,16,-,-
TGTGCCAGCAGCTTGAGAGGGCCGAGCTCCTATAATTCACCCCTCCACTTT,CASSLRGPSSYNSPLHF,TRBJ1-6,TRBV7-2,17,-,-
TGTGCCAGCAGCCTCAACAGGCAGTCCAATGAGCAGTTCTTC,CASSLNRQSNEQFF,TRBJ2-1,TRBV11-2,14,-,once
TGTGCCAGCATATCTCGGGACTCCTACAATGAGCAGTTCTTC,CASISRDSYNEQFF,TRBJ2-1,TRBV6-1,14,-,-
TGTGCCAGCAGCTTGGGCGGGACAGGGATCACAGATACGCAGTATTTT,CASSLGGTGITDTQYF,TRBJ2-3,TRBV5-4,16,TRBD1,-
TGCAGCGTTACAAGCGGGGGGGAGCTGTTTTTT,CSVTSGGELFF,TRBJ2-2,TRBV29-1,11,-,-
TGTGCTAGTGGTTTGGCCCATCTCCAAGAGACCCAGTACTTC,CASGLAHLQETQYF,TRBJ2-5,TRBV12-5,14,-,-
TGTGCCAGCAGGTGGACAGGCGCAACTAATGAAAAACTGTTTTTT,CASRWTGATNEKLFF,TRBJ1-4,TRBV7-6,15,TRBD1,-
TGCAGCGTTGAAGAACGGTCGACTAGGGCCTACGAGCAGTACTTC,CSVEERSTRAYEQYF,TRBJ2-7,TRBV29-1,15,-,-
TGCGCCAGCAGTGATCCAGGGACCGAGCAGTACTTC,CASSDPGTEQYF,TRBJ2-7,TRBV10-1,12,-,-
TGCAGTGCTAGAGTTTCGGACAGGATTAAATTC,CSARVSDRIKF,TRBJ2-7,TRBV20-1,11,TRBD1,-